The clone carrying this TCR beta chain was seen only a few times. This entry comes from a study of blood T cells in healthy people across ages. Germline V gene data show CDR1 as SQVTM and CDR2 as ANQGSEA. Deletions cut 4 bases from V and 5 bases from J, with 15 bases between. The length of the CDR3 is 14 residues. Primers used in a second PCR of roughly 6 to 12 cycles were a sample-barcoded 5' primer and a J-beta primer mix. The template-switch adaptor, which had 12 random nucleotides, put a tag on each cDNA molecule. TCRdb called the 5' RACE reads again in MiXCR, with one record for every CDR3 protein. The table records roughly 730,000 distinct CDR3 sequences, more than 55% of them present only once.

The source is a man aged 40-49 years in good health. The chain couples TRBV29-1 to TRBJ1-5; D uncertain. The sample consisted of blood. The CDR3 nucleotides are TGCAGCGTTGTCGTTGGAAGATCGGATCAGCCCCAGCATTTT. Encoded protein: CSVVVGRSDQPQHF.